This is a list of T cell receptor beta chains from one sample in a study of vaccination and CD4 T cells after COVID-19. TCRdb ran MiXCR on the PCR reads and lists one entry per CDR3 protein. The data contain roughly 15,000 distinct CDR3 sequences, approximately 51% of them singletons. These receptors have no known antigen. This specimen was cultured CD4+ T cells from blood, taken after SARS-CoV-2 vaccination. The source of these receptors is a human donor with COVID-19. Each CDR3 is given with its conserved first and last residue. D genes are given only for firm matches. Size values are once, few and many counts, or a class for expanded clones, and some rows have none.

d_gene,j_gene,abundance,v_gene,CDR3nt,CDR3aa
NA,TRBJ1-2,NA,TRBV5-6,TGTGCCAGCAGATGGATGGACTATGGCTACACCTTC,CASRWMDYGYTF
TRBD1,TRBJ1-5,NA,TRBV6-1,TGTGACCGGGACAGGATCAATCAGCCCCAGCATTTT,CDRDRINQPQHF
TRBD1,TRBJ1-6,few,TRBV7-3,TGTGCCAGCAGCTTAACCGACAGGGAGAATTCACCCCTCCACTTT,CASSLTDRENSPLHF
NA,TRBJ2-2,NA,TRBV20-1,TGCAGTGCGCTTCCGGCGAGTCGTAACACCGGGGAGCTGTTTTTT,CSALPASRNTGELFF
TRBD2,TRBJ2-1,NA,TRBV20-1,TGCAGTGCTAGAACGCTAGCGGGGGGTAGTGTCAGCAATGAGCAGTTCTTC,CSARTLAGGSVSNEQFF
NA,TRBJ1-3,NA,TRBV30,TGTGCCTGGGATGCAGCAGTCTCTGGAAACACCATATATTTT,CAWDAAVSGNTIYF
NA,TRBJ2-5,NA,TRBV5-1,TGCGCCAGCAGCTTAACAGGCCTGCAAGAGACCCAGTACTTC,CASSLTGLQETQYF
NA,TRBJ1-1,NA,TRBV20-1,TGCAGTGCTAGAGAAACGGGACCGAACACTGAAGCTTTCTTT,CSARETGPNTEAFF
TRBD2,TRBJ2-1,NA,TRBV20-1,TGCAGTGTTGGAGCGGGGGGGCGGAGTTCGATTGAGCAGTTCTTC,CSVGAGGRSSIEQFF
TRBD1,TRBJ1-1,few,TRBV28,TGTGCCAGCAGTACGGGACAGGGAAAGACTGAAGCTTTCTTT,CASSTGQGKTEAFF
TRBD1,TRBJ1-3,NA,TRBV6-2/TRBV6-3,TGTGCCAGCAGGGGACAGGGGGCCTTCTCTGGAAACACCATATATTTT,CASRGQGAFSGNTIYF
NA,TRBJ2-3,NA,TRBV7-2,TGTGCCAGCAGCCAGATAGCCCTAGGCGGTGATACGCAGTATTTT,CASSQIALGGDTQYF
NA,TRBJ1-1,NA,TRBV20-1,TGCAGTGCTACCGTTGAGGTCGCTGAAGCTTTCTTT,CSATVEVAEAFF
TRBD1,TRBJ1-1,few,TRBV6-1,TGTGCCAGCAGTGGACAGGGGGCGCGCACTGAAGCTTTCTTT,CASSGQGARTEAFF
NA,TRBJ1-2,few,TRBV7-2,TGTGCCAGCAGAGACAGCCCTTATGGCTACACCTTC,CASRDSPYGYTF
NA,TRBJ2-3,few,TRBV5-1,TGCGCCAGCAGCTTTACAGGGCAAGGAAATACGCAGTATTTT,CASSFTGQGNTQYF
NA,TRBJ2-3,NA,TRBV3-1,TGTGCCAGCAGCCAAGACCGGGATACGCAGTATTTT,CASSQDRDTQYF
NA,TRBJ1-1,NA,TRBV11-2,TGTGCCAGCACCATGAATTACGGGACCCGGGTGGCTTTCTTT,CASTMNYGTRVAFF
TRBD1,TRBJ2-7,NA,TRBV28,TGTGCCAGCAGTTTCAACCCGGGACAGGAAGAATACGAGCAGTACTTC,CASSFNPGQEEYEQYF
TRBD1,TRBJ1-1,NA,TRBV6-1,TGTGCCAGCAGTAGAGGACAGGGAAACTTTGTAGCGAACACTGAAGCTTTCTTT,CASSRGQGNFVANTEAFF
TRBD1,TRBJ1-6,few,TRBV24-1,TGTGCCACCAGTGAGTCCGGGACAGATAATTCACCCCTCCACTTT,CATSESGTDNSPLHF
NA,TRBJ2-1,NA,TRBV5-1,TGCGCCAGCAGCTTGGGGAAGACAGGCCTCTACAATGAGCAGTTCTTC,CASSLGKTGLYNEQFF
NA,TRBJ2-5,NA,TRBV6-2/TRBV6-3,TGTGCCAGCACCTCACACCGGGGAGGTGTCCAAGAGACCCAGTACTTC,CASTSHRGGVQETQYF
NA,TRBJ2-1,few,TRBV6-5,TGTGCCAGCAGTTGGAGGGGGCGTAACAATGAGCAGTTCTTC,CASSWRGRNNEQFF
NA,TRBJ1-2,NA,TRBV15,TGTGCCACCAGCCCCCCAGGGGATCATGGCTACACCTTC,CATSPPGDHGYTF
NA,TRBJ2-7,few,TRBV6-2/TRBV6-3,TGTGCCAGCAGTAAGCCCCTTGTCTACGAGCAGTACTTC,CASSKPLVYEQYF
TRBD1,TRBJ2-1,NA,TRBV2,TGTGCCAGCAGACCACGACAGGGTTCCTACAATGAGCAGTTCTTC,CASRPRQGSYNEQFF
NA,TRBJ1-2,NA,TRBV20-1,TGCAGTGCTAGAGGGGAGGGGGGGCGCGGCTATGGCTACACCTTC,CSARGEGGRGYGYTF
NA,TRBJ2-7,NA,TRBV5-1,TGCGCCAGCAGCTTGGCTCTAGGGAGCACCTACGAGCAGTACTTC,CASSLALGSTYEQYF
NA,TRBJ1-5,few,TRBV27,TGTGCCAGCAGTTTAAGGGCAGGGTGGAGCAATCAGCCCCAGCATTTT,CASSLRAGWSNQPQHF
TRBD1,TRBJ2-5,few,TRBV5-1,TGCGCCAGCAGCAACAGGGGAGAGACCCAGTACTTC,CASSNRGETQYF